This record covers a single TCR beta chain. The data were obtained in a study of technical replicates of blood from several donors. CDR3 length: 16 amino acids. The V segment lost 6 bases and the J segment 2 bases; nucleotides outside the gene matches: 13. CDR1 is LNHNV and CDR2 is YYDKDF in the germline V gene (reference sequence). Here immunoSEQ multiplex PCR was the method, and the copy in TCRdb shows in-frame clones only, minus some. The data show about 94,000 clones, around 96% seen once. The chain joins TRBV15 to TRBJ2-7; the match to TRBD1 covers 7 bases. This TCR came from a human donor in good health. Material for sequencing was T cells isolated from PBMCs. CDR3: CATSSRFGTAAYEQYF. The DNA for the CDR3 is TGTGCCACCAGTTCGAGATTTGGGACAGCAGCCTACGAGCAGTACTTC. The entire variable domain, with the rest obtained from reference TRBV15 and TRBJ2-7, is as follows: DAMVIQNPRYQVTQFGKPVTLSCSQTLNHNVMYWYQQKSSQAPKLLFHYYDKDFNNEADTPDNFQSRRPNTSFCFLDIRSPGLGDTAMYLCATSSRFGTAAYEQYFGPGTRLTVT.